These 30 T cell receptor beta chains came from one sample sequenced in a study of T cells expressing NK-cell markers. Each CDR3 protein gets one entry in TCRdb, which reprocessed the 5' RACE reads and gives no DNA. The sample table sets out over 250,000 distinct CDR3 sequences. Sequencing was done on a sample of blood T cells: a sorted CD56 or NKG2C T cell subset, CD4+ or CD8+ T cells, or bulk PBMC T cells (not recorded which). Every receptor here comes from a woman aged 18 to 75 in good health.

The chain uses TRBV18 and TRBJ1-5; TCRdb proposes TRBD1, but this gene call is untestable without DNA. This CDR3 has 13 residues. Germline loops: CDR1 KGHSH, CDR2 LQKENI. CDR3 residues: CASSPQGYQPQHF. Full variable domain (remainder filled in from reference TRBV18 and TRBJ1-5): NAGVMQNPRHLVRRRGQEARLRCSPMKGHSHVYWYRQLPEEGLKFMVYLQKENIIDESGMPKERFSAEFPKEGPSILRIQQVVRGDSAAYFCASSPQGYQPQHFGDGTRLSIL.

The J gene is TRBJ2-6, the V gene TRBV12-3 or TRBV12-4; TCRdb indicates TRBD1, and absent DNA this call remains unverified. This CDR3 contains 16 residues. CDR3 loop: CASRRDRASGANVLTF.

The V and J genes are TRBV4-3 and TRBJ2-3; with no DNA, the TCRdb D assignment of TRBD1 cannot be verified. The CDR3 is made up of 16 amino acids. Per germline, CDR1 LGHNA and CDR2 YSLEER. The CDR3 here is CASSQARGPSTDTQYF.

The rearrangement links TRBV19 to TRBJ1-5; the D call from TCRdb, TRBD1, cannot be confirmed without DNA. The germline V gene encodes CDR1 LNHDA and CDR2 SQIVND (reference sequence). CDR3 size: 15 residues. This CDR3 reads CASSIGGGRDQPQHF. Full variable domain (rest looked up from reference TRBV19 and TRBJ1-5): DGGITQSPKYLFRKEGQNVTLSCEQNLNHDAMYWYRQDPGQGLRLIYYSQIVNDFQKGDIAEGYSVSREKKESFPLTVTSAQKNPTAFYLCASSIGGGRDQPQHFGDGTRLSIL.

V gene TRBV20-1 combines with J gene TRBJ2-1; TCRdb's assignment of TRBD2 cannot be checked, as there is no DNA. The germline CDR1 and CDR2 sequences are DFQATT and SNEGSKA (reference sequence). The length of the CDR3 is 13 residues. The CDR3 here is CSARTSSYNEQFF.

This chain links TRBV20-1 with TRBJ2-3; TCRdb indicates TRBD2, and absent DNA this call remains unverified. The germline CDR1 and CDR2 sequences are DFQATT and SNEGSKA (reference sequence). CDR3 length equals 15 residues. CDR3 region: CSATGTSGRPDTQYF.

The chain couples TRBV6-1 to TRBJ1-2. The CDR3 loop spans 14 amino acids. The germline V gene encodes CDR1 MNHNS and CDR2 SASEGT. The chain's CDR3 is CASRSRQTNYGYTF.

The CDR3 is CASSDGALGTRPGELFF. The V gene is TRBV10-2, the J gene TRBJ2-2; TCRdb calls TRBD1, which cannot be checked without DNA. Per the germline V gene, CDR1 is WSHSY and CDR2 is SAAADI. The CDR3 is made up of 17 amino acids.

The chain has TRBV7-2 and TRBJ1-2; lacking DNA, the TRBD1 call made by TCRdb goes unchecked. The CDR3 is 12 amino acids. CDR1 is SGHTA, CDR2 FQGNSA, per germline. This CDR3 reads CASSWQGYGYTF.

The chain combines TRBV28 with TRBJ2-7. The CDR3 spans 13 residues. Germline V gene lookup returns CDR1 MDHEN and CDR2 SYDVKM. The CDR3 reads CASSFWEPNEQYF.

The gene calls are TRBV12-3 or TRBV12-4 and TRBJ2-7. The CDR3 contains 12 residues. CDR3 sequence: CASSLTLREQYF.

The genes are TRBV12-3 or TRBV12-4 and TRBJ1-2; TCRdb indicates TRBD1, and absent DNA this call remains unverified. This CDR3 has 15 residues. This CDR3 is CASTLWGDRFYGYTF.

The CDR3 loop reads CASSIGTANSYEQYF. The genes are TRBV7-2 and TRBJ2-7; the D call of TRBD1 rests on TCRdb alone, since no DNA is present to check it. CDR3 length: 15 amino acids. CDR1 is SGHTA and CDR2 is FQGNSA in the germline V gene.

The chain has TRBV12-3 or TRBV12-4 and TRBJ2-1; TCRdb calls TRBD1, which cannot be checked without DNA. This CDR3 comprises 14 residues. The CDR3 here is CASSLRGAPNEQFF.

The chain is built from TRBV6-6 and TRBJ2-7; TCRdb gives TRBD1 as the D gene, but with no DNA this cannot be confirmed. Germline values: CDR1 MNHNY, CDR2 SVGAGI (reference sequence). CDR3 length: 13 residues. CDR3 region: CASRIGTGGEQYF.

The chain has TRBV18 and TRBJ1-3. This CDR3 contains 14 residues. Germline CDR1 and CDR2: KGHSH and LQKENI. The CDR3 protein is CASSPRDGGNTIYF.

The rearrangement links TRBV11-2 to TRBJ2-4; the TCRdb call, TRBD1, lacks DNA for checking. The germline gives CDR1 SGHAT, CDR2 FQNNGV. CDR3 size: 15 residues. CDR3 loop: CASSPNGGAKNIQYF.

This CDR3 is CATSRDYSGGAGDTQYF. The chain recombines TRBV15 with TRBJ2-3; TCRdb returns TRBD2, unconfirmable since there is no DNA. This CDR3 region has 17 residues. Germline CDR1 and CDR2: LNHNV and YYDKDF (reference sequence).

The chain combines TRBV20-1 with TRBJ1-1. The CDR3 length is 13 residues. CDR1 is DFQATT, CDR2 SNEGSKA, per germline (reference sequence). The chain's CDR3 is CSAVEGTKPEAFF.

The rearrangement joins TRBV4-3 to TRBJ1-1; with no DNA, the TCRdb D assignment of TRBD1 cannot be verified. This CDR3 spans 15 amino acids. The germline CDR1 and CDR2 sequences are LGHNA and YSLEER. This CDR3 is CASSLSGTANTEAFF.

This rearrangement joins TRBV3-1 to TRBJ1-6. CDR1 LGHDT and CDR2 YNNKEL come from the germline V gene (reference sequence). This CDR3 region has 11 residues. CDR3 region: CASSQGSPLHF.

The chain links TRBV20-1 to TRBJ2-5. This CDR3 spans 13 amino acids. The germline CDR1 and CDR2 sequences are DFQATT and SNEGSKA (reference sequence). CDR3 residues: CSASPTEKETQYF.

The chain is built from TRBV20-1 and TRBJ2-5; TCRdb reports TRBD1, a call that lacks DNA to check it against. The germline V gene encodes CDR1 DFQATT and CDR2 SNEGSKA (reference sequence). The length of the CDR3 is 14 residues. The chain's CDR3 is CSVRSLTPQETQYF.

The chain couples TRBV12-3 or TRBV12-4 to TRBJ1-2. This CDR3 has 16 residues. CDR3: CASTPGGPRSPGGYTF.

J is TRBJ1-1 and V is TRBV4-2. The germline V gene has CDR1 LGHNA and CDR2 YNFKEQ. This CDR3 is 15 amino acids long. The CDR3 reads CASSQAPGPNTEAFF.

V and J are TRBV7-2 and TRBJ2-2; with no DNA, the TCRdb D assignment of TRBD2 cannot be verified. CDR1 SGHTA and CDR2 FQGNSA come from the germline V gene. The CDR3 consists of 15 residues. CDR3 residues: CASSSSGLAAGELFF.

J is TRBJ2-7 and V is TRBV15; the D gene TCRdb calls, TRBD1, cannot be checked with no DNA. Germline V gene lookup returns CDR1 LNHNV and CDR2 YYDKDF (reference sequence). CDR3 size: 15 residues. This chain's CDR3 is CATSRDRGLNYEQYF.

V gene TRBV15 combines with J gene TRBJ2-7. Germline V gene lookup returns CDR1 LNHNV and CDR2 YYDKDF (reference sequence). This CDR3 spans 13 amino acids. CDR3 protein: CATSRDNYYEQYF.

The chain carries TRBV3-1 and TRBJ1-5. Germline assignment: CDR1 LGHDT and CDR2 YNNKEL (reference sequence). The CDR3 has 14 residues. The CDR3 is CASSQVLRNQPQHF.

The V and J genes are TRBV29-1 and TRBJ2-2. Looked up from germline, CDR1 is SQVTM and CDR2 is ANQGSEA. The CDR3 sequence is 13 residues long. The CDR3: CSVVDSNTGELFF.